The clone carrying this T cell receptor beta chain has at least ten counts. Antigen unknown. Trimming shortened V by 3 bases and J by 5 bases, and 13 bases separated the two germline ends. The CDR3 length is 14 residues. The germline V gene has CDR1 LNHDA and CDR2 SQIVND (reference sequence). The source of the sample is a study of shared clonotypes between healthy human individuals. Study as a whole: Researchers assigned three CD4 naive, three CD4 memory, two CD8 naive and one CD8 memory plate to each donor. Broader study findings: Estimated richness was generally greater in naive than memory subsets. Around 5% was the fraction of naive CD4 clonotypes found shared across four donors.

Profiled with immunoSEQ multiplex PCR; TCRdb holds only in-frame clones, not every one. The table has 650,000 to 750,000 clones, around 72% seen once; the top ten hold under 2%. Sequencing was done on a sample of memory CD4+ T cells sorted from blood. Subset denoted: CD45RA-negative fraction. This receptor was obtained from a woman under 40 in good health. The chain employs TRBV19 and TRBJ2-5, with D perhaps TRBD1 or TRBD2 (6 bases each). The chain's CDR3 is CASSIIGGGETQYF. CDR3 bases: TGTGCCAGTAGTATTATCGGGGGCGGGGAGACCCAGTACTTC.